This T cell receptor beta chain is drawn from a study of T cell responses to AZD1222 COVID-19 vaccine. Remarks on this clone: Its antigen is not identified.

CDR1 and CDR2 from the germline V gene are LGHDT and YNNKEL (reference sequence). V gave up 2 bases and J gave up 2 bases, with 9 bases separating them. CDR3 length: 14 residues. Profiled with immunoSEQ multiplex PCR; TCRdb holds only in-frame clones, not every one. The table includes about 150,000 clones, around 90% detected once. General study results and limits: There were mostly white British donors and more females than males, and clonal diversity was possibly underestimated.

Sequenced here: peripheral blood, sampled 28 days after the second AZD1222 dose. The J gene is TRBJ1-1, the V gene TRBV3-1 (or the pseudogene TRBV3-2); D remains ambiguous. This clonotype was sampled from an adult who received the AZD1222 COVID-19 vaccine. The CDR3 bases are TGTGCCAGCAGCCAAATGGACGGTAACACTGAAGCTTTCTTT. It translates to CASSQMDGNTEAFF.